A single T cell receptor (beta chain) is shown here with its context. J was trimmed by 0 bases and V by 2 bases; bases with no gene match: 9. Germline V gene data show CDR1 as MNHEY and CDR2 as SMNVEV (reference sequence). The CDR3 spans 17 residues. TCRdb re-analysed the RT-PCR reads in MiXCR, keeping a single row per CDR3 protein. The sample shows more than 550,000 distinct CDR3 sequences, 13% to 15% of them seen only once. The sequenced material came from memory CD4+ T cells from blood. The chain links TRBV27 to TRBJ2-7, with 8 bases identical to TRBD1. The TCR sequence derives from a female donor in good health, serving as a healthy control. CDR3 sequence reads: CASSLLSGQGSSYEQYF. CDR3 sequence (DNA): TGTGCCAGCAGTTTACTTTCCGGACAGGGTAGCTCCTACGAGCAGTACTTC.